This TCR beta chain emerged from a study of blood T cells in healthy people across ages. Between the trimmed V and J ends, which lost 1 base and 4 bases, there was a span of 14 bases. CDR3 length equals 15 residues. CDR1 and CDR2 (germline): SEHNR, FQNEAQ (reference sequence). Next came a second PCR, run for about 6 to 11 cycles, which used a sample-barcoded 5' primer along with a J-beta primer mix. TCRdb reprocessed the 5' RACE reads via MiXCR and lists one record per CDR3 protein. The data contain some 640,000 distinct CDR3 sequences, around 48% of them singletons. The sample consisted of blood. The sequence came from a woman aged 55 to 70 in good health. The chain has TRBV7-9 and TRBJ2-7; no definite D call. CDR3 coding DNA: TGTGCCAGCAGCTTAGGAAGTAACATCCTATACGAGCAGTACTTC. Translating gives CASSLGSNILYEQYF.